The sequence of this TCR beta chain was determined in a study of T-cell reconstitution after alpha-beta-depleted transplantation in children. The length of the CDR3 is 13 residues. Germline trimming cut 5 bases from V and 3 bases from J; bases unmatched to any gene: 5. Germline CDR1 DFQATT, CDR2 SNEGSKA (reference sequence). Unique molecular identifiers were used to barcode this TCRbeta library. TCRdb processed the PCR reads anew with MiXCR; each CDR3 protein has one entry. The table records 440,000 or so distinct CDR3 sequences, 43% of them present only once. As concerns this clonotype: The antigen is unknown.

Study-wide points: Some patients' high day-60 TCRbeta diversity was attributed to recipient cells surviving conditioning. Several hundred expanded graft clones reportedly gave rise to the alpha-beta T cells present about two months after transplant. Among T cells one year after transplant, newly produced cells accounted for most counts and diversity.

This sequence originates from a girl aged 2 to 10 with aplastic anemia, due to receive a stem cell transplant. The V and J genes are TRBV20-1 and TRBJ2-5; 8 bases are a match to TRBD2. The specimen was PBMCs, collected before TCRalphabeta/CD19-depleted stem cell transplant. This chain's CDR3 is CSADPGLEETQYF. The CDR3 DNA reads TGCAGTGCTGACCCGGGACTAGAAGAGACCCAGTACTTC.